The clone carrying this TCR beta chain was picked up many times. The data were obtained in a study of neurological immune-mediated disorders. Via MiXCR, TCRdb re-called the 5' RACE reads, giving one row per CDR3 protein. This table has over 35,000 distinct CDR3 sequences, approximately 12% appearing once. The receptor comes from a female donor in good health. Sequencing used PBMCs.

CDR3 nucleotides: TGTGCCAGCAGCTTAGGTGGCCTGCGGGATCAGCGAGCCAATGATCAGCAGTTCTTC. This translates into CASSLGGLRDQRANDQQFF. This chain links TRBV11-2 with TRBJ2-1; perhaps TRBD2 as D (6 bases). The CDR3 has 19 amino acids. The germline V and J ends were trimmed by 1 base and 11 bases, with 30 bases remaining between them. CDR1 is SGHAT and CDR2 is FQNNGV in the germline V gene.